A single sample gave rise to the 16 T cell receptor beta chains below, sequenced in a study of beta chain features in type 1 diabetes. Whole-study results and caveats: TCRB CDR3s from Type 1 diabetes patients were moderately but significantly shorter in all four CD4+ subsets.

No cognate antigen is known for these TCRs. The entirety of the isolated RNA underwent reverse transcription, so expressed TCRB transcripts were sequenced. Some clones are missing from TCRdb's copy, which holds only in-frame ones; the method was immunoSEQ multiplex PCR. In the table there are 600,000 or so clones, roughly 12% of which are singletons. The sample taken for sequencing was naive CD4+ T cells from blood. Source of these receptors: a man younger than 40 with type 1 diabetes.

This clone was picked up a small number of times. The chain combines TRBV2 with TRBJ2-2; 9 bases align to TRBD2. The length of the CDR3 is 20 residues. Germline V gives CDR1 SNHLY, CDR2 FYNNEI. V dropped 0 bases and J dropped 4; count of bases not matched to a gene: 15. CDR3 in DNA: TGTGCCAGCAGTGAAGCGCCCTCGTTGGCTAGCGGGACGGGCACCGGGGAGCTGTTTTTT. Translation gives CASSEAPSLASGTGTGELFF. Based on the CDR3 plus reference TRBV2 and TRBJ2-2, the full variable domain is EPEVTQTPSHQVTQMGQEVILRCVPISNHLYFYWYRQILGQKVEFLVSFYNNEISEKSEIFDDQFSVERPDGSNFTLKIRSTKLEDSAMYFCASSEAPSLASGTGTGELFFGEGSRLTVL.

The chain carries TRBV7-9 and TRBJ2-2, with 8 bases lining up with TRBD1. The junction had 5 bases not matched to a gene; V was cut back by 5 bases and J by 0 bases. This CDR3 comprises 16 residues. Per germline, CDR1 SEHNR and CDR2 FQNEAQ (reference sequence). The CDR3 DNA is TGTGCCAGCAGCGGACGGACAGGGTCGAACACCGGGGAGCTGTTTTTT. As protein: CASSGRTGSNTGELFF. The whole variable domain, filled in from reference TRBV7-9 and TRBJ2-2, reads DTGVSQNPRHKITKRGQNVTFRCDPISEHNRLYWYRQTLGQGPEFLTYFQNEAQLEKSRLLSDRFSAERPKGSFSTLEIQRTEQGDSAMYLCASSGRTGSNTGELFFGEGSRLTVL.

This rearrangement joins TRBV12-5 to TRBJ2-7, with D perhaps TRBD2 (6 bases). V gave up 0 bases and J gave up 3 bases, with 12 bases separating them. This CDR3 is built from 15 residues. CDR1 and CDR2 (germline): LGHNT, FRNRAP. For the CDR3, the DNA is TGTGCTAGTGGTTTGGTAATTGGGGGGAGCTACGAGCAGTACTTC. It yields the protein CASGLVIGGSYEQYF.

This clone was seen a few times. The chain uses TRBV9 and TRBJ2-7, with TRBD1 identical over 8 bases. This CDR3 is built from 15 residues. Per the germline V gene, CDR1 is SGDLS and CDR2 is YYNGEE. V gave up 0 bases and J gave up 4 bases; unmatched junction bases: 6. The CDR3 nucleotides are TGTGCCAGCAGCGTAGGTGGACAGGGCGGGTACGAGCAGTACTTC. Translated: CASSVGGQGGYEQYF.

The chain carries TRBV29-1 and TRBJ1-1; tentatively, D is TRBD1 (5 bases). This CDR3 contains 13 residues. V was clipped by 7 bases and J by 6 bases, with 18 bases between them. Germline V gene lookup returns CDR1 SQVTM and CDR2 ANQGSEA. DNA for the CDR3: TGCAGCGCTGGGTACCGGGGCGTCTCTGAAGCTTTCTTT. It translates to CSAGYRGVSEAFF.

V usage is TRBV18 and J usage is TRBJ2-3; TRBD1 might be the D (6 bases). This CDR3 comprises 14 residues. V was shortened by 6 bases and J by 7 bases, with 17 bases between the two germline ends. CDR1 is KGHSH and CDR2 is LQKENI in the germline V gene. In nucleotides, the CDR3 is TGTGCCAGCTCCGATGGGGGCCCCTCGCATACGCAGTATTTT. Amino acid sequence: CASSDGGPSHTQYF. Full variable domain (rest looked up from reference TRBV18 and TRBJ2-3): NAGVMQNPRHLVRRRGQEARLRCSPMKGHSHVYWYRQLPEEGLKFMVYLQKENIIDESGMPKERFSAEFPKEGPSILRIQQVVRGDSAAYFCASSDGGPSHTQYFGPGTRLTVL.

The rearrangement links TRBV30 to TRBJ1-4; no clear D gene. In germline, CDR1 is GTSNPN, CDR2 SVGIG (reference sequence). This CDR3 is built from 13 residues. Between the trimmed V and J ends, which lost 2 bases and 4 bases, there was a span of 8 bases. The CDR3 coding sequence is TGTGCCTGGAGTCTGGGGAATAATGAAAAACTGTTTTTT. The encoded protein is CAWSLGNNEKLFF.

The V gene is TRBV7-9, the J gene TRBJ2-7; TRBD1 agrees at 9 bases. Trimming removed 5 bases from V and 0 bases from J; junction bases left unmatched: 5. The length of the CDR3 is 15 residues. The V gene's germline CDR1 is SEHNR and CDR2 FQNEAQ (reference sequence). This chain's CDR3 is CASSNRDRASYEQYF. The CDR3 coding sequence is TGTGCCAGCAGCAACCGGGACAGGGCCTCCTACGAGCAGTACTTC.

The J gene is TRBJ1-4, the V gene TRBV30, with TRBD1 matching 9 bases. V was pared by 4 bases and J by 8 bases, with 8 bases of the junction left unmatched. In germline, CDR1 is GTSNPN, CDR2 SVGIG (reference sequence). The CDR3 covers 14 residues. Here the CDR3 reads CAWTLQGAREKLFF. CDR3 DNA sequence: TGTGCCTGGACTCTACAGGGGGCGCGAGAAAAACTGTTTTTT.

The chain uses TRBV28 and TRBJ2-2; 9 bases are shared with TRBD1. Germline trimming cut 2 bases from V and 4 bases from J; bases unmatched to any gene: 5. This CDR3 contains 16 residues. Germline loops: CDR1 MDHEN, CDR2 SYDVKM. The CDR3 sequence is CASSLMGQGVTGELFF. DNA for the CDR3: TGTGCCAGCAGTTTAATGGGACAGGGTGTCACCGGGGAGCTGTTTTTT.

The chain joins TRBV4-2 to TRBJ1-3; D unclear. Between the trimmed V and J ends, which lost 0 bases and 4 bases, there was a span of 16 bases. CDR1 is LGHNA, CDR2 YNFKEQ, per germline. The CDR3 covers 17 residues. CDR3 in amino acids: CASSQDLAGLQGNTIYF. CDR3 DNA: TGTGCCAGCAGCCAAGATCTAGCAGGATTGCAAGGAAACACCATATATTTT.

This chain uses TRBV7-9 with TRBJ2-1; TRBD2 agrees at 8 bases. The ends lost 5 bases at V and 0 bases at J; junction bases unmatched: 9. Germline V gives CDR1 SEHNR, CDR2 FQNEAQ (reference sequence). CDR3 length: 17 amino acids. CDR3 DNA sequence: TGTGCCAGCAGCGGAGCCGAGCGGGGGAGCTCCTACAATGAGCAGTTCTTC. This sequence encodes CASSGAERGSSYNEQFF.

In its sample, this clone was seen a few times. The chain uses TRBV28 and TRBJ2-1; maybe TRBD1 (6 bases). CDR1 is MDHEN and CDR2 is SYDVKM in the germline V gene. CDR3 length: 15 amino acids. The V gene lost 6 bases and the J gene lost 4 bases, with 16 bases spanning the gap. This chain's CDR3 is CASSLRGRGYNEQFF. Written as DNA, the CDR3 is TGTGCCAGCAGCCTCAGGGGTAGAGGATACAATGAGCAGTTCTTC.

The chain uses TRBV2 and TRBJ2-7, with D possibly TRBD1 on 6 matching bases. The CDR3 runs 15 residues. CDR1 is SNHLY and CDR2 is FYNNEI in the germline V gene. Trimming pared 1 base from V and 2 bases from J, leaving 12 bases between. The CDR3 is CASSEEGQSTYEQYF. The CDR3, as DNA: TGTGCCAGCAGTGAAGAAGGACAGTCCACCTACGAGCAGTACTTC.

This clone was seen a few times. V usage is TRBV9 and J usage is TRBJ2-6, with D perhaps TRBD2 (5 bases). The length of the CDR3 is 15 residues. Germline V gene lookup returns CDR1 SGDLS and CDR2 YYNGEE. The V end was cut by 4 bases, the J end by 3 bases, with 11 bases between. The CDR3 sequence is CASSPSGIGANVLTF. The DNA of the CDR3 is TGTGCCAGCAGCCCCTCCGGGATTGGGGCCAACGTCCTGACTTTC.

This clone was counted only a few times. The chain combines TRBV5-1 with TRBJ2-1; TRBD2 agrees at 12 bases. The V segment lost 1 base and the J segment 6 bases; nucleotides outside the gene matches: 5. This CDR3 comprises 16 residues. Per germline, CDR1 SGHRS and CDR2 YFSETQ. Here the CDR3 reads CASSLPGTSGFNEQFF. The CDR3 DNA sequence: TGCGCCAGCAGCTTGCCCGGGACTAGCGGGTTCAATGAGCAGTTCTTC. The whole variable domain, remainder taken from reference TRBV5-1 and TRBJ2-1, is KAGVTQTPRYLIKTRGQQVTLSCSPISGHRSVSWYQQTPGQGLQFLFEYFSETQRNKGNFPGRFSGRQFSNSRSEMNVSTLELGDSALYLCASSLPGTSGFNEQFFGPGTRLTVL.